Reported below is one TCR beta chain. The data originate from a study of blood T cell repertoires in COVID-19. Sequencing used immunoSEQ multiplex PCR; TCRdb keeps in-frame clones, though not all of them. Of around 180,000 clones in the sample, 65% to 85% were seen once. Trimming took 1 base from V and 5 from J; bases not matched to a gene: 7. Per the germline V gene, CDR1 is SGHRS and CDR2 is YFSETQ. The CDR3 consists of 15 residues. This TCR was recovered from a man in his sixties with active or convalescent COVID-19. Sample: peripheral blood. This chain links TRBV5-1 with TRBJ2-7; TRBD1 agrees at 9 bases. This chain's CDR3 is CASSLRGQGFDEQYF. The DNA for the CDR3 is TGCGCCAGCAGCTTGCGGGGACAGGGATTCGACGAGCAGTACTTC. Looking up the rest from reference TRBV5-1 and TRBJ2-7 gives the full variable domain: KAGVTQTPRYLIKTRGQQVTLSCSPISGHRSVSWYQQTPGQGLQFLFEYFSETQRNKGNFPGRFSGRQFSNSRSEMNVSTLELGDSALYLCASSLRGQGFDEQYFGPGTRLTVT.